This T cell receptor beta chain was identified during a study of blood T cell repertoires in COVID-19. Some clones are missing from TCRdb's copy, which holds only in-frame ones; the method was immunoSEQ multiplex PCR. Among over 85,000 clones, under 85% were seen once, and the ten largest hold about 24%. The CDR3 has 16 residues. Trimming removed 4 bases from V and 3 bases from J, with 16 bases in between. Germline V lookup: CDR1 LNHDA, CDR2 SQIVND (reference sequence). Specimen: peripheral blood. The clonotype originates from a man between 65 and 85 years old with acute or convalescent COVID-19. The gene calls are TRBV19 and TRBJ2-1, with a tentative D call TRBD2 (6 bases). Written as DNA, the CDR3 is TGTGCCAGTAGTAACCCTAGCGCCAACATCTACAATGAGCAGTTCTTC. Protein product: CASSNPSANIYNEQFF.